The 3 T cell receptor beta chains in this list originate from one sample, sequenced in a study of T-cell reconstitution after alpha-beta-depleted transplantation in children. Unique molecular identifiers were incorporated into the prepared TCRbeta library. TCRdb ran MiXCR on the PCR reads and lists one entry per CDR3 protein. The sample comprises roughly 500,000 distinct CDR3 sequences, roughly 10% of which are singletons, and about 2.1% rests with the top ten. Here the sequenced sample was PBMCs, taken before TCRalphabeta/CD19-depleted stem cell transplant. The receptors originated from a child aged 2-15 years with inherited bone marrow failure, due to receive a stem cell transplant.

This clonotype has ten or more counts. The V call is TRBV4-3, the J call TRBJ2-1; D gene unclear. V was trimmed by 6 bases and J by 3 bases, leaving 18 bases between them. The germline V gene has CDR1 LGHNA and CDR2 YSLEER. The CDR3 has 16 residues. The CDR3 DNA reads as TGCGCCAGCAGTGGTGGTTCGAGACCGAGCTACAATGAGCAGTTCTTC. It codes for CASSGGSRPSYNEQFF.

On this clonotype itself: A much larger clonotype is one base distant, so this may be a read error. The CDR3 does not close with the conserved phenylalanine or tryptophan, likely indicating a read error. The chain couples TRBV6-2 or TRBV6-3 to TRBJ1-2, with 9 bases identical to TRBD1. Germline CDR1 reads MNHEY; CDR2 reads SVGEGT. This CDR3 is built from 15 residues. V dropped 2 bases and J dropped 4; count of bases not matched to a gene: 5. The CDR3 DNA reads as TGTGCCAGCAGTTACCGGGACAGGGAACGCTATGGCTACACCTCC. Translation gives CASSYRDRERYGYTS.

In its sample, this clonotype was seen a few times. The rearrangement joins TRBV20-1 to TRBJ2-7; TRBD2 aligns across 7 bases. The V gene end was trimmed by 3 bases and the J gene end by 3 bases; junction bases not matched to a gene: 5. Germline loops: CDR1 DFQATT, CDR2 SNEGSKA (reference sequence). The CDR3 sequence is 13 residues long. The CDR3 nucleotides are TGCAGTGCTAGTCTAGCGGCTTACTACGAGCAGTACTTC. Its translation: CSASLAAYYEQYF.